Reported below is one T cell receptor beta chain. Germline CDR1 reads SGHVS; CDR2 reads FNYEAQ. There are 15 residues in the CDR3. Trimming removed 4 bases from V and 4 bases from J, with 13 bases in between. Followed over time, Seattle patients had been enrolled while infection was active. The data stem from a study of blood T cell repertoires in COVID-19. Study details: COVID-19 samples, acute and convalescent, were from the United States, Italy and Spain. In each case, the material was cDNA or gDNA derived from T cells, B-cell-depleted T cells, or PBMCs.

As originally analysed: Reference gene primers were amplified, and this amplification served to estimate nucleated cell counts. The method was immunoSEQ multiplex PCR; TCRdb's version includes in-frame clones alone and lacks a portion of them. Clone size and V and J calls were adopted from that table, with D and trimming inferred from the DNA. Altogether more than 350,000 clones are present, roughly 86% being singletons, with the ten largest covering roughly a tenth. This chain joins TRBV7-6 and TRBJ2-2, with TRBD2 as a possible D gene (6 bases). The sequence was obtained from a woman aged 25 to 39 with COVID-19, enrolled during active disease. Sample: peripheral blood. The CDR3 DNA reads TGTGCCAGCAGCTACGCGGGATCGGGCACCGGGGAGCTGTTTTTT. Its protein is CASSYAGSGTGELFF.